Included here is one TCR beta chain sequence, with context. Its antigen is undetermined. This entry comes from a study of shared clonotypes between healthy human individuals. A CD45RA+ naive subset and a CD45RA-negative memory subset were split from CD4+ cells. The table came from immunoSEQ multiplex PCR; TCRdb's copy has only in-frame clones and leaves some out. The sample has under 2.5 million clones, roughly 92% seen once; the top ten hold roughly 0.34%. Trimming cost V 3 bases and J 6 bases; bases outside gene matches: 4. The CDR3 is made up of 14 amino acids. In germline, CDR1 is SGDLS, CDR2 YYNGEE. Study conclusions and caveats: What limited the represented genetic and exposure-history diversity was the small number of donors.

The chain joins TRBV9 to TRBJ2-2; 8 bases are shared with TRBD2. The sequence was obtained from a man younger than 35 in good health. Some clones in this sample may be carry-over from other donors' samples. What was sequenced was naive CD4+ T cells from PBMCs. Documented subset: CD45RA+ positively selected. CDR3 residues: CASSEREKAGELFF. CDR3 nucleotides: TGTGCCAGCAGCGAGCGGGAGAAAGCCGGGGAGCTGTTTTTT.